Presented here are 26 T cell receptor beta chains from one specimen sequenced in a study of shared clonotypes between healthy human individuals. Assay: immunoSEQ multiplex PCR; the TCRdb copy retains only in-frame clones and omits some. The sample has hundreds of thousands of clones, around 74% seen once. Sequenced sample: memory CD4+ T cells sorted from blood. Subset given: CD45RA-negative fraction. The receptors were gathered from a woman in her thirties in good health.

This clone turned up a few times. Distinct nucleotide sequences in the sample also encode this CDR3. The J gene is TRBJ2-7, the V gene TRBV2, with 7 positions matching TRBD2. There are 14 residues in the CDR3. J was trimmed by 4 bases and V by 2 bases; bases with no gene match: 5. Germline V gene sequence: CDR1 SNHLY, CDR2 FYNNEI. The CDR3 spells CASSERGTNYEQYF. The CDR3 DNA reads TGTGCCAGCAGTGAAAGAGGGACTAATTACGAGCAGTACTTC.

This clone was observed a few times. V usage is TRBV2 and J usage is TRBJ1-5; no clear D. V was clipped by 2 bases and J by 9 bases, with 11 bases between them. Germline V gene data show CDR1 as SNHLY and CDR2 as FYNNEI. The CDR3 loop spans 13 amino acids. This chain's CDR3 is CASSEQETSPQHF. In DNA form, the CDR3 reads TGTGCCAGCAGTGAACAGGAGACGTCGCCCCAGCATTTT.

The rearrangement joins TRBV5-1 to TRBJ2-1, with 10 bases lining up with TRBD2. CDR1 and CDR2 (germline): SGHRS, YFSETQ. CDR3 length: 15 residues. J was trimmed by 9 bases and V by 2 bases; bases with no gene match: 8. CDR3 sequence reads: CASSLTSGILGEQFF. Here the CDR3 DNA reads TGCGCCAGCAGCTTAACTAGCGGGATTTTGGGTGAGCAGTTCTTC. Variable domain in full (rest from reference TRBV5-1 and TRBJ2-1): KAGVTQTPRYLIKTRGQQVTLSCSPISGHRSVSWYQQTPGQGLQFLFEYFSETQRNKGNFPGRFSGRQFSNSRSEMNVSTLELGDSALYLCASSLTSGILGEQFFGPGTRLTVL.

The CDR3 DNA follows: TGTGCCATCAGTGAGTCCCCGACTAGCGGGACATCGTTCTTC. Protein product: CAISESPTSGTSFF. The chain is built from TRBV10-3 and TRBJ2-1; 11 bases agree with TRBD2. Per germline, CDR1 ENHRY and CDR2 SYGVKD. The CDR3 length is 14 residues. V shed 0 bases and J 15 bases; nucleotides not matched to a gene: 7.

The V call is TRBV11-2, the J call TRBJ1-5; D not certain. Germline V CDR1 and CDR2: SGHAT, FQNNGV. Trimming removed 0 bases at V and 3 bases at J, with 9 bases between. This CDR3 has 15 amino acids. For the CDR3, the DNA is TGTGCCAGCAGCTTAGATTCCCTGCCCAATCAGCCCCAGCATTTT. Translated, it gives CASSLDSLPNQPQHF.

The chain carries TRBV6-4 and TRBJ2-1; D tentatively fits TRBD1 or TRBD2 (5 bases each). Per the germline V gene, CDR1 is MRHNA and CDR2 is SNTAGT. V was clipped by 6 bases and J by 4 bases, with 28 bases between them. This CDR3 is 19 amino acids long. The CDR3 protein is CASSFNPGRQSRGYNEQFF. In DNA, the CDR3 is TGTGCCAGCAGCTTCAACCCGGGACGCCAATCACGGGGATACAATGAGCAGTTCTTC.

The chain links TRBV6-1 to TRBJ1-2; D is possibly TRBD1 (5 bases). This CDR3 contains 14 residues. V dropped 1 base and J dropped 4 bases, with 10 bases sitting between them. Germline loops: CDR1 MNHNS, CDR2 SASEGT. The CDR3 DNA sequence: TGTGCCAGCAGTGAAGTCGACAGAATCTATGGCTACACCTTC. Translated, it gives CASSEVDRIYGYTF.

The chain uses TRBV28 and TRBJ1-2; D not resolved. The CDR3 runs 15 residues. CDR1 and CDR2 (germline): MDHEN, SYDVKM. V was pared by 3 bases and J by 7 bases, with 18 bases between. In nucleotides, the CDR3 is TGTGCCAGCAGTTTCGGTTCTCTCGTCCCGAGTGGCTACACCTTC. Translated: CASSFGSLVPSGYTF.

This clone was recorded a few times. The sample carries other DNA sequences with the same CDR3. This CDR3 is CASSFKGDTEAFF. CDR3 bases: TGTGCCAGCAGCTTCAAAGGGGACACTGAAGCTTTCTTT. V is TRBV5-5 and J is TRBJ1-1; perhaps TRBD1 as D (5 bases). The germline gives CDR1 SGHKS, CDR2 YYEKEE (reference sequence). Between the trimmed V and J ends, which lost 2 bases and 3 bases, there was a span of 8 bases. The CDR3 totals 13 residues.

This clone occurred once. The CDR3 region is CASSLAHSSYNEQFF. CDR3 DNA sequence: TGTGCCAGCAGCTTAGCGCACAGCTCCTACAATGAGCAGTTCTTC. The gene calls are TRBV7-6 and TRBJ2-1, with D hard to call. Trimming removed 0 bases from V and 0 bases from J, with 6 bases in between. Looked up from germline, CDR1 is SGHVS and CDR2 is FNYEAQ. The CDR3 loop spans 15 amino acids. The complete variable domain, with remaining parts taken from reference TRBV7-6 and TRBJ2-1, reads GAGVSQSPRYKVTKRGQDVALRCDPISGHVSLYWYRQALGQGPEFLTYFNYEAQQDKSGLPNDRFSAERPEGSISTLTIQRTEQRDSAMYRCASSLAHSSYNEQFFGPGTRLTVL.

Only a few counts were recorded for this clone. The CDR3 is CASSQTGPSNYGYTF. CDR3 coding DNA: TGTGCCAGCAGCCAAACAGGCCCATCTAACTATGGCTACACCTTC. The chain employs TRBV28 and TRBJ1-2; D may be TRBD1 (5 bases). Looked up from germline, CDR1 is MDHEN and CDR2 is SYDVKM. CDR3 length: 15 amino acids. The germline V and J ends were trimmed by 6 bases and 0 bases, with 14 bases remaining between them.

This chain uses TRBV7-6 with TRBJ2-1, with D tentatively TRBD1 or TRBD2 (5 bases each). The CDR3 covers 13 residues. V dropped 5 bases and J dropped 5 bases, with 10 bases sitting between them. Per the germline V gene, CDR1 is SGHVS and CDR2 is FNYEAQ. CDR3 sequence: CASSRDGNNEQFF. The CDR3 nucleotides are TGTGCCAGCAGCAGGGACGGGAACAATGAGCAGTTCTTC.

The gene calls are TRBV6-5 and TRBJ2-7, with D unclear. CDR1 and CDR2 from the germline V gene are MNHEY and SVGAGI. The CDR3 runs 13 residues. V lost 2 bases and J 0 bases, leaving 5 bases between the germline ends. The CDR3 loop reads CASSYGNSYEQYF. The CDR3 DNA follows: TGTGCCAGCAGTTACGGCAACTCCTACGAGCAGTACTTC.

The V call is TRBV19, the J call TRBJ2-1; 7 bases fit TRBD1. Trimming cost V 4 bases and J 0 bases; bases outside gene matches: 3. The CDR3 is 15 amino acids. Per the germline V gene, CDR1 is LNHDA and CDR2 is SQIVND (reference sequence). The CDR3 loop is CASSKGASSYNEQFF. The CDR3 DNA follows: TGTGCCAGTAGTAAGGGGGCCAGCTCCTACAATGAGCAGTTCTTC.

The chain uses TRBV6-1 and TRBJ2-3; D is unresolved. The CDR3 length is 14 residues. With 2 bases removed from V and 0 bases from J, the gap between germline ends came to 6 bases. The germline gives CDR1 MNHNS, CDR2 SASEGT. CDR3 loop: CASSEMVSTDTQYF. DNA of the CDR3: TGTGCCAGCAGTGAAATGGTCAGCACAGATACGCAGTATTTT.

The CDR3: CASSRGTPGNEQFF. The CDR3 coding sequence is TGTGCCAGCAGCCGAGGGACCCCCGGTAATGAGCAGTTCTTC. The rearrangement uses TRBV6-5 and TRBJ2-1; D could derive from TRBD1 or TRBD2 (5 bases each). V was shortened by 6 bases and J by 7 bases, with 16 bases between the two germline ends. CDR1 is MNHEY, CDR2 SVGAGI, per germline. The CDR3 loop spans 14 amino acids.

The CDR3 sequence is CAISPGPNYGYTF. DNA for the CDR3: TGTGCCATCAGTCCCGGCCCTAACTATGGCTACACCTTC. The chain recombines TRBV10-3 with TRBJ1-2; D unclear. Germline V gene lookup returns CDR1 ENHRY and CDR2 SYGVKD. The CDR3 contains 13 residues. Trimming left V 5 bases short and J 0 bases short, with 7 bases between.

This clone occurred once. The identical CDR3 is also encoded by other nucleotide sequences in the sample. This rearrangement joins TRBV5-1 to TRBJ2-2; 7 bases are a match to TRBD1. CDR1 is SGHRS and CDR2 is YFSETQ in the germline V gene. The CDR3 runs 15 residues. With V trimmed by 4 bases and J by 3 bases, 6 bases remained unmatched. CDR3 amino acids: CASSQGDRDTGELFF. The CDR3 nucleotides read TGCGCCAGCAGCCAAGGAGACAGGGACACCGGGGAGCTGTTTTTT.

For the CDR3, the DNA is TGTGCCAGTAGTATAAACCCGATTAACGGCAATCAGCCCCAGCATTTT. Protein sequence: CASSINPINGNQPQHF. The gene calls are TRBV19 and TRBJ1-5; the D is unclear. CDR1 and CDR2 from the germline V gene are LNHDA and SQIVND (reference sequence). The CDR3 contains 16 residues. Trimming shortened V by 2 bases and J by 2 bases, and 13 bases separated the two germline ends. Based on the CDR3 plus reference TRBV19 and TRBJ1-5, the full variable domain is DGGITQSPKYLFRKEGQNVTLSCEQNLNHDAMYWYRQDPGQGLRLIYYSQIVNDFQKGDIAEGYSVSREKKESFPLTVTSAQKNPTAFYLCASSINPINGNQPQHFGDGTRLSIL.

The rearrangement uses TRBV21-1 and TRBJ1-5; the tabulated D call, TRBD1, remains unverified against the DNA. TRBV21-1 is classified as a pseudogene. The CDR3 sequence is 20 residues long. The CDR3 region has the DNA TGTGCCAGCAGCAAACGCCGTTACAGGGACAATGAACCCTACAATCAGCCCCAGCATTTT. Its protein product is CASSKRRYRDNEPYNQPQHF.

The V and J genes are TRBV5-4 and TRBJ2-7; 9 bases agree with TRBD2. The length of the CDR3 is 16 residues. V gave up 4 bases and J gave up 1 base; unmatched junction bases: 9. Germline CDR1 reads SGHNT; CDR2 reads YYREEE (reference sequence). The chain's CDR3 is CASSHTVAGESYEQYF. DNA for the CDR3: TGTGCCAGCAGCCACACGGTAGCGGGAGAGTCCTACGAGCAGTACTTC. The full variable domain, in which reference TRBV5-4 and TRBJ2-7 provide the parts outside the CDR3, is ETGVTQSPTHLIKTRGQQVTLRCSSQSGHNTVSWYQQALGQGPQFIFQYYREEENGRGNFPPRFSGLQFPNYSSELNVNALELDDSALYLCASSHTVAGESYEQYFGPGTRLTVT.

The chain combines TRBV7-9 with TRBJ2-1; D gene ambiguous. V was cut by 5 bases and J by 8 bases, with 7 bases left in between. This CDR3 region has 11 residues. CDR1 and CDR2 from the germline V gene are SEHNR and FQNEAQ (reference sequence). CDR3 DNA sequence: TGTGCCAGCAGCCCCGCTGATGAGCAGTTCTTC. It is translated as CASSPADEQFF. The full variable domain, its missing parts supplied by reference TRBV7-9 and TRBJ2-1, is DTGVSQNPRHKITKRGQNVTFRCDPISEHNRLYWYRQTLGQGPEFLTYFQNEAQLEKSRLLSDRFSAERPKGSFSTLEIQRTEQGDSAMYLCASSPADEQFFGPGTRLTVL.

V gene TRBV11-2 combines with J gene TRBJ2-3, with TRBD2 matching 10 bases. CDR1 SGHAT and CDR2 FQNNGV come from the germline V gene. The CDR3 spans 15 residues. The V segment lost 1 base and the J segment 5 bases; nucleotides outside the gene matches: 3. CDR3 sequence: CASSLGLAGVDTQYF. The CDR3, as DNA: TGTGCCAGCAGCTTAGGGCTAGCGGGAGTAGATACGCAGTATTTT.

The rearrangement joins TRBV2 to TRBJ2-7; TRBD1 matches at 8 bases. The CDR3 loop spans 13 amino acids. V lost 7 bases, J lost 6 bases, and 8 bases stayed unmatched. Germline V gene data show CDR1 as SNHLY and CDR2 as FYNNEI. The DNA of the CDR3 is TGTGCCAGCATAGCTGACAGGGGAGGCGAGCAGTACTTC. Translation gives CASIADRGGEQYF.

CDR3 region: CASRLAGLAGGQNTGELFF. DNA for the CDR3: TGTGCAAGTCGCTTAGCAGGACTAGCGGGAGGGCAGAACACCGGGGAGCTGTTTTTT. The rearrangement links TRBV12-2 to TRBJ2-2; no DNA check was done on the table's D call, TRBD2. TRBV12-2 is classified as a pseudogene. The CDR3 is made up of 19 amino acids.

The chain employs TRBV25-1 and TRBJ2-2, with a weak D call TRBD1 (5 bases). Germline V gene sequence: CDR1 MGHDK, CDR2 SYGVNS. V was pared by 6 bases and J by 7 bases, with 15 bases between. The length of the CDR3 is 14 residues. CDR3 nucleotides: TGTGCCAGCAGGGCAGGGCTTATTGACGGGGAGCTGTTTTTT. Translation gives CASRAGLIDGELFF.